The clone carrying this TCR beta chain was seen just once. The sample originates from a study of liver allograft versus peripheral blood T cells. Whole-study context: Comparing T cell receptor repertoires in transplanted livers with those in recipients' peripheral blood was part of the design.

Each CDR3 protein gets one entry after TCRdb re-called the reads with MiXCR. The repertoire holds 8,300 or so distinct CDR3 sequences, under 20% seen once, with under 6% in the top ten. This CDR3 has 13 amino acids. CDR1 is MNHNS, CDR2 SASEGT, per germline. Trimming cost V 7 bases and J 1 base; bases outside gene matches: 1. The gene calls are TRBV6-1 and TRBJ2-3; 8 nucleotides align to TRBD1. This sequence was found in a human patient who had a liver transplant. Some T cells may be graft donor cells. The CDR3 DNA is TGTGCCAGCACGACAGGGGGCACAGATACGCAGTATTTT. It yields the protein CASTTGGTDTQYF.